Listed below are T cell receptor beta chains from one sample, sequenced in a study of T cells after posttransplantation cyclophosphamide. Assay used: immunoSEQ multiplex PCR; TCRdb lists only in-frame clones, some missing. Among some 52,000 clones listed, about 82% were seen once. Material for sequencing was PBMCs. The receptors come from a man younger than 45 with a blood cancer, CMV-positive, and with a related stem cell donor. Both conserved end residues are part of each CDR3. The D gene is left open where the match is weak.

CDR3aa: CASSLRLAGGTDTQYF; j_gene: TRBJ2-3; d_gene: TRBD2; v_gene: TRBV7-2
CDR3aa: CASMRTAQYF; j_gene: TRBJ2-3; d_gene: .; v_gene: TRBV6-1
CDR3aa: CASSVVRGIVFGNTIYF; j_gene: TRBJ1-3; d_gene: .; v_gene: TRBV6-1
CDR3aa: CASSLTPGSSYEQYF; j_gene: TRBJ2-7; d_gene: .; v_gene: TRBV7-3
CDR3aa: CASRYTPSGSYNEQFF; j_gene: TRBJ2-1; d_gene: TRBD2; v_gene: TRBV27
CDR3aa: CASSPRHRVTSYEQYF; j_gene: TRBJ2-7; d_gene: .; v_gene: TRBV4-1
CDR3aa: CASSQSSGSIGEQFF; j_gene: TRBJ2-1; d_gene: TRBD2; v_gene: TRBV6-5
CDR3aa: CANPQSGTGEGQYF; j_gene: TRBJ2-7; d_gene: TRBD1; v_gene: TRBV28
CDR3aa: CASSQYPPETQYF; j_gene: TRBJ2-5; d_gene: .; v_gene: TRBV4-1
CDR3aa: CASSLATSGSRNEQFF; j_gene: TRBJ2-1; d_gene: TRBD2; v_gene: TRBV11-3
CDR3aa: CASSVTTSGIDEQFF; j_gene: TRBJ2-1; d_gene: TRBD2; v_gene: TRBV7-8
CDR3aa: CASSYSWREMGETQYF; j_gene: TRBJ2-5; d_gene: TRBD2; v_gene: TRBV6-5
CDR3aa: CATSTYAVQETQYF; j_gene: TRBJ2-5; d_gene: .; v_gene: TRBV15
CDR3aa: CASSSPDRANEKLFF; j_gene: TRBJ1-4; d_gene: TRBD1; v_gene: TRBV28
CDR3aa: CASSDQGAYNEQFF; j_gene: TRBJ2-1; d_gene: TRBD1; v_gene: TRBV19
CDR3aa: CASSWGQGTYEQYF; j_gene: TRBJ2-7; d_gene: TRBD1; v_gene: TRBV6-5
CDR3aa: CASSSWTGEKYEQYF; j_gene: TRBJ2-7; d_gene: TRBD1; v_gene: TRBV28
CDR3aa: CASSQRLAAYEQYF; j_gene: TRBJ2-7; d_gene: TRBD2; v_gene: TRBV4-1
CDR3aa: CASSDGGRLAGVGVYEQYF; j_gene: TRBJ2-7; d_gene: TRBD2; v_gene: TRBV10-1
CDR3aa: CATSRGTSGNTGELFF; j_gene: TRBJ2-2; d_gene: TRBD2; v_gene: TRBV15
CDR3aa: CAWDRQGSSYEQYF; j_gene: TRBJ2-7; d_gene: TRBD1; v_gene: TRBV30
CDR3aa: CASSLGLRGIDYGYTF; j_gene: TRBJ1-2; d_gene: .; v_gene: TRBV7-2
CDR3aa: CASSQTGSGNTIYF; j_gene: TRBJ1-3; d_gene: .; v_gene: TRBV6-5
CDR3aa: CASNFNRQVAGANVLTF; j_gene: TRBJ2-6; d_gene: .; v_gene: TRBV19
CDR3aa: CASSLRRRVNTEAFF; j_gene: TRBJ1-1; d_gene: .; v_gene: TRBV19
CDR3aa: CASSQDPRRGAFF; j_gene: TRBJ1-1; d_gene: .; v_gene: TRBV14
CDR3aa: CASSSGLVGTQYF; j_gene: TRBJ2-5; d_gene: TRBD2; v_gene: TRBV28
CDR3aa: CASSWTGGVGYGYTF; j_gene: TRBJ1-2; d_gene: TRBD1; v_gene: TRBV9
CDR3aa: CASSQFRDRNEKLFF; j_gene: TRBJ1-4; d_gene: .; v_gene: TRBV14
CDR3aa: CASSPRQGVYEQYF; j_gene: TRBJ2-7; d_gene: TRBD1; v_gene: TRBV18
CDR3aa: CASSFFNQPQHF; j_gene: TRBJ1-5; d_gene: .; v_gene: TRBV7-9
CDR3aa: CASSPRDRVAYEQYF; j_gene: TRBJ2-7; d_gene: TRBD1; v_gene: TRBV28
CDR3aa: CASTDRQGGIGQPQHF; j_gene: TRBJ1-5; d_gene: TRBD1; v_gene: TRBV6-6
CDR3aa: CASSPQSTPGAGEQYF; j_gene: TRBJ2-7; d_gene: .; v_gene: TRBV18
CDR3aa: CASSLGFSVSRANEQYF; j_gene: TRBJ2-7; d_gene: .; v_gene: TRBV5-1
CDR3aa: CASSPDGTGDNEQFF; j_gene: TRBJ2-1; d_gene: TRBD1; v_gene: TRBV5-1
CDR3aa: CASSPRGLAGGLNEQFF; j_gene: TRBJ2-1; d_gene: TRBD2; v_gene: TRBV7-2
CDR3aa: CASSLGQGHEKLFF; j_gene: TRBJ1-4; d_gene: TRBD1; v_gene: TRBV5-4
CDR3aa: CATSREQNEQFF; j_gene: TRBJ2-1; d_gene: .; v_gene: TRBV15
CDR3aa: CASSLGPGNEQFF; j_gene: TRBJ2-1; d_gene: .; v_gene: TRBV5-1
CDR3aa: CAIRSRTSRHEQYF; j_gene: TRBJ2-7; d_gene: .; v_gene: TRBV10-3
CDR3aa: CASRQRGKPQHF; j_gene: TRBJ1-5; d_gene: .; v_gene: TRBV27
CDR3aa: CASSARQGVRTEAFF; j_gene: TRBJ1-1; d_gene: TRBD1; v_gene: TRBV4-2
CDR3aa: CASSRNTGAREKLFF; j_gene: TRBJ1-4; d_gene: TRBD1; v_gene: TRBV6-5
CDR3aa: CASSLGSSTTDTQYF; j_gene: TRBJ2-3; d_gene: .; v_gene: TRBV5-1
CDR3aa: CASSLGGGLGQPQHF; j_gene: TRBJ1-5; d_gene: .; v_gene: TRBV19
CDR3aa: CASSPGQSGSNEQFF; j_gene: TRBJ2-1; d_gene: .; v_gene: TRBV5-6
CDR3aa: CASSPPRGSGGNQETQYF; j_gene: TRBJ2-5; d_gene: TRBD2; v_gene: TRBV18
CDR3aa: CASNSGGTGGYSNQPQHF; j_gene: TRBJ1-5; d_gene: TRBD1; v_gene: TRBV5-8
CDR3aa: CASSFRVPLSYNEQFF; j_gene: TRBJ2-1; d_gene: .; v_gene: TRBV5-4
CDR3aa: CASSYSVELAETGGRGTQYF; j_gene: TRBJ2-5; d_gene: TRBD2; v_gene: TRBV4-1
CDR3aa: CASSPPFGQGLTGAGELFF; j_gene: TRBJ2-2; d_gene: .; v_gene: TRBV13
CDR3aa: CASSPGGAGKLFF; j_gene: TRBJ1-4; d_gene: .; v_gene: TRBV28
CDR3aa: CASSPGQISYNEQFF; j_gene: TRBJ2-1; d_gene: TRBD1; v_gene: TRBV7-6
CDR3aa: CASSAGGWYNEQFF; j_gene: TRBJ2-1; d_gene: TRBD2; v_gene: TRBV11-2
CDR3aa: CASSSPGNIGYTF; j_gene: TRBJ1-2; d_gene: .; v_gene: TRBV5-1
CDR3aa: CASTMETAGGYEQYF; j_gene: TRBJ2-7; d_gene: .; v_gene: TRBV6-1
CDR3aa: CASSLDLKRPYNEQFF; j_gene: TRBJ2-1; d_gene: .; v_gene: TRBV11-3
CDR3aa: CASSPWVWAYEQYF; j_gene: .; d_gene: .; v_gene: TRBV28